The 14 T cell receptor beta chains reported below all come from one sample, sequenced in a study of Graves' ophthalmopathy and Graves' hyperthyroidism. Amplification targeted the TCR beta CDR3 regions, with RNA transcripts as the source material. After a first-round RT-PCR with HTBI primers, a second-round multiplex PCR was run. TCRdb re-called the multiplex PCR reads through MiXCR, storing one row per CDR3 protein. The sample lists about 660,000 distinct CDR3 sequences; roughly 39% were seen once. The sequenced sample consisted of peripheral blood. Receptors originate from an adult man with Graves' ophthalmopathy.

This clonotype has only one observation. Being one base from a much bigger clone, this may be a read error. The V gene is TRBV15, the J gene TRBJ2-7; D possibly uses TRBD1 or TRBD2 (7 bases each). The CDR3 consists of 16 residues. The germline V gene encodes CDR1 LNHNV and CDR2 YYDKDF (reference sequence). CDR3 protein: CATSGDPQGGGYEQYF. DNA for the CDR3: TGTGCCACCAGCGGAGATCCGCAGGGGGGGGGTTACGAGCAGTACTTC.

This clonotype was seen at least ten times. The chain links TRBV25-1 to TRBJ2-7; a weak D match, TRBD2 (6 bases). Germline CDR1 MGHDK, CDR2 SYGVNS. V lost 3 bases and J 2 bases, leaving 14 bases between the germline ends. This CDR3 region has 15 residues. The CDR3 is CASSEGGAPAYEQYF. Here the CDR3 DNA reads TGTGCCAGCAGTGAGGGGGGAGCCCCAGCCTACGAGCAGTACTTC.

The genes are TRBV10-3 and TRBJ1-4; no clear D gene. This CDR3 comprises 14 residues. Trimming took off 3 bases at V and 4 bases at J, with 9 bases between the two ends. The germline gives CDR1 ENHRY, CDR2 SYGVKD. CDR3 region: CAISDATDNEKLFF. The CDR3 region has the DNA TGTGCCATCAGTGACGCAACGGATAATGAAAAACTGTTTTTT.

This chain links TRBV6-1 with TRBJ1-4; the match to TRBD1 covers 7 bases. The V gene end was trimmed by 6 bases and the J gene end by 4 bases; junction bases not matched to a gene: 11. This CDR3 has 16 residues. From germline, CDR1 is MNHNS and CDR2 SASEGT. The CDR3 DNA is TGTGCCAGCAGACCTCCGAACAACAGGGGTAATGAAAAACTGTTTTTT. Translated: CASRPPNNRGNEKLFF.

This clonotype was counted ten times or more. V gene TRBV20-1 combines with J gene TRBJ1-6, with D unresolved. CDR1 and CDR2 (germline): DFQATT, SNEGSKA (reference sequence). CDR3 size: 15 residues. Trimming removed 0 bases at V and 6 bases at J, with 12 bases between. The DNA for the CDR3 is TGCAGTGCTAGAGATCAAGAATCCATTAATTCACCCCTCCACTTT. Its protein is CSARDQESINSPLHF.

Note on this clonotype: The junction differs from germline at one of its ends, possibly a read error. V gene TRBV10-3 combines with J gene TRBJ1-1; 12 bases agree with TRBD1. Germline lookup yields CDR1 ENHRY and CDR2 SYGVKD. The CDR3 covers 17 residues. CDR3 loop: CAISEGPGQGAYTEAFF. For the CDR3, the DNA is TGTGCCATCAGTGAGGGACCGGGACAGGGGGCCTATACTGAAGCCTTCTTT.

The chain carries TRBV7-9 and TRBJ1-5; D is uncertain. Trimming took 5 bases from V and 0 from J, leaving 14 bases between them. The CDR3 covers 16 residues. CDR1 SEHNR and CDR2 FQNEAQ come from the germline V gene (reference sequence). CDR3 residues: CASSPPLADSNQPQHF. The DNA for the CDR3 is TGTGCCAGCAGCCCTCCTCTGGCGGATAGCAATCAGCCCCAGCATTTT.

Comment on this clonotype: Given a much more abundant clone one base away, this may be a read error. The chain is built from TRBV7-2 and TRBJ2-2; 8 nucleotides match TRBD1. J was trimmed by 5 bases and V by 4 bases; bases with no gene match: 3. Germline CDR1 SGHTA, CDR2 FQGNSA. This CDR3 region has 14 residues. The CDR3 spells CASSSGQATGELFF. DNA for the CDR3: TGTGCCAGCAGCTCGGGACAGGCGACCGGGGAGCTGTTTTTT.

In this sample, this clonotype turned up a few times. V is TRBV6-5 and J is TRBJ1-2, with D perhaps matching TRBD1 (6 bases). Trimming pared 5 bases from V and 7 bases from J, leaving 14 bases between. This CDR3 comprises 13 residues. Germline V gene data show CDR1 as MNHEY and CDR2 as SVGAGI. This CDR3 is CASSRHREVGYTF. The CDR3 DNA reads as TGTGCCAGCAGTCGTCACAGGGAAGTTGGCTACACCTTC.

This clonotype was observed a few times. V usage is TRBV27 and J usage is TRBJ1-2, with D tentatively TRBD1 (5 bases). The CDR3 contains 12 residues. The V and J ends lost 6 bases and 6 bases respectively, with 11 bases between them. CDR1 and CDR2 (germline): MNHEY, SMNVEV (reference sequence). The CDR3 sequence: CASSDRGDGYTF. CDR3 DNA: TGTGCCAGCAGCGACCGGGGGGATGGCTACACCTTC.

The sample holds many counts of this clonotype. This chain connects TRBV9 to TRBJ2-7, with 9 bases identical to TRBD2. V was pared by 3 bases and J by 6 bases, with 10 bases of the junction left unmatched. Germline V gene sequence: CDR1 SGDLS, CDR2 YYNGEE. The CDR3 length is 15 residues. The CDR3 DNA reads as TGTGCCAGCAGCGCAACTGGGACTAGCTTACGCGAGCAGTACTTC. It specifies CASSATGTSLREQYF.

The chain has TRBV29-1 and TRBJ1-3; D is undetermined. V was shortened by 0 bases and J by 8 bases, with 14 bases between the two germline ends. Germline V gives CDR1 SQVTM, CDR2 ANQGSEA. This CDR3 contains 14 residues. CDR3 nucleotides: TGCAGCGTTGAAGAAACGGGCTATGGCTACACCATATATTTT. Its translation: CSVEETGYGYTIYF. Full variable domain (missing parts from reference TRBV29-1 and TRBJ1-3): SAVISQKPSRDICQRGTSLTIQCQVDSQVTMMFWYRQQPGQSLTLIATANQGSEATYESGFVIDKFPISRPNLTFSTLTVSNMSPEDSSIYLCSVEETGYGYTIYFGEGSWLTVV.

This clonotype was observed a few times. The V call is TRBV15, the J call TRBJ2-3; TRBD1 matches 12 bases. Losses at the gene ends were 0 bases for V and 5 bases for J; bases not matched to a gene: 3. Germline V gene sequence: CDR1 LNHNV, CDR2 YYDKDF (reference sequence). This CDR3 has 16 amino acids. The CDR3 protein is CATSREGQGALDTQYF. The CDR3 DNA sequence: TGTGCCACCAGCAGAGAGGGACAGGGGGCGTTAGATACGCAGTATTTT.

The V gene is TRBV2, the J gene TRBJ2-7; perhaps TRBD2 as D (5 bases). The CDR3 is 13 amino acids. Germline CDR1 and CDR2: SNHLY and FYNNEI. Trimming took off 6 bases at V and 0 bases at J, with 9 bases between the two ends. CDR3 in amino acids: CASRDSGSYEQYF. The DNA for the CDR3 is TGTGCCAGCAGGGACTCGGGCTCCTACGAGCAGTACTTC.